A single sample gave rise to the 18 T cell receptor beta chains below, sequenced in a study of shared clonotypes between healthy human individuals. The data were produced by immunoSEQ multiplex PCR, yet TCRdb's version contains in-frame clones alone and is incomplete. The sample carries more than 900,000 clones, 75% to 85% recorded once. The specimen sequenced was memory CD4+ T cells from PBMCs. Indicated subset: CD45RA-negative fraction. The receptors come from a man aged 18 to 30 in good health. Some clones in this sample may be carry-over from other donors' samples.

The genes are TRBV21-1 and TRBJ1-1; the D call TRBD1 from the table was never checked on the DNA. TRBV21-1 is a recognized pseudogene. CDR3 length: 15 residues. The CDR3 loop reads CASSQQGADNTEAFF. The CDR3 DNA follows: TGTGCCAGCAGTCAACAGGGGGCGGACAACACTGAAGCTTTCTTT.

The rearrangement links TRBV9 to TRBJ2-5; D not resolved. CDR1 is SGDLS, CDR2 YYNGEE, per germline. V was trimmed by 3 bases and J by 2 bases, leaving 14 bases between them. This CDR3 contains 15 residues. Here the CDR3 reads CASSGGGLGQETQYF. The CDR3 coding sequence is TGTGCCAGCAGCGGGGGTGGGCTGGGACAAGAGACCCAGTACTTC.

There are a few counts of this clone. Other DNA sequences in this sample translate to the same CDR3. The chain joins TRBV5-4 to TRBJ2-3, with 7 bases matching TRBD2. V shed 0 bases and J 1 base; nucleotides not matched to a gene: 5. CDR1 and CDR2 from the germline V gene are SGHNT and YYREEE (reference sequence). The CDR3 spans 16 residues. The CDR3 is CASSLGLAGRTDTQYF. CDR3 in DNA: TGTGCCAGCAGCTTGGGGTTAGCGGGCCGCACAGATACGCAGTATTTT.

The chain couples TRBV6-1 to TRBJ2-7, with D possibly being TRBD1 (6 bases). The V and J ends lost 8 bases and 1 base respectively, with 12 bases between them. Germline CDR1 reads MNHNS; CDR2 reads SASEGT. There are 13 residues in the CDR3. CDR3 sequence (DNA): TGTGCCAGCGGCGACAGGTTTTCCTACGAGCAGTACTTC. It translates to CASGDRFSYEQYF.

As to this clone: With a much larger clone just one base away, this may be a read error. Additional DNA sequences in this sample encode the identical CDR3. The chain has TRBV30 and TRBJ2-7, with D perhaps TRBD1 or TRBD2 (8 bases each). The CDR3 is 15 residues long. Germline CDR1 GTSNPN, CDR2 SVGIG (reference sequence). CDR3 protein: CAWSRGQGLVEEQYF. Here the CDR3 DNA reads TGCGCCTGGAGTCGAGGACAGGGACTAGTAGAGGAGCAGTACTTC.

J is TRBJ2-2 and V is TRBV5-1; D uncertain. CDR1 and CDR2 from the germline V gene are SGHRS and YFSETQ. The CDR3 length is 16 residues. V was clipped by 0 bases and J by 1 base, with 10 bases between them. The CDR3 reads CASSLEVGGNTGELFF. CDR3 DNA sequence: TGCGCCAGCAGCTTGGAGGTGGGCGGGAACACCGGGGAGCTGTTTTTT.

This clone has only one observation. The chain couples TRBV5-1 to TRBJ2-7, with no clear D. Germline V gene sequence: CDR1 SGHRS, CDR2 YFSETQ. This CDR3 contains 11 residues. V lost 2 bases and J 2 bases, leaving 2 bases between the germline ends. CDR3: CASSFAYEQYF. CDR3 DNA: TGCGCCAGCAGCTTCGCCTACGAGCAGTACTTC.

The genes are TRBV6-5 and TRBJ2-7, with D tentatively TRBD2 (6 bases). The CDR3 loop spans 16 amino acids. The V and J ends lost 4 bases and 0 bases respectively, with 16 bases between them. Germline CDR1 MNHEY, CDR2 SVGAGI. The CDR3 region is CASSSLPGLLSYEQYF. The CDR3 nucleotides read TGTGCCAGCAGTTCGTTGCCGGGACTCCTCTCCTACGAGCAGTACTTC.

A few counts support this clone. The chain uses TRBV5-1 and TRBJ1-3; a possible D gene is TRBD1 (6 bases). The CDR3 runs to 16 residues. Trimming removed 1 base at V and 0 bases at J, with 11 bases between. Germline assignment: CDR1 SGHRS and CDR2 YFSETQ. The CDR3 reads CASSLQTGGSGNTIYF. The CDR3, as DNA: TGCGCCAGCAGCTTGCAGACAGGTGGCTCTGGAAACACCATATATTTT.

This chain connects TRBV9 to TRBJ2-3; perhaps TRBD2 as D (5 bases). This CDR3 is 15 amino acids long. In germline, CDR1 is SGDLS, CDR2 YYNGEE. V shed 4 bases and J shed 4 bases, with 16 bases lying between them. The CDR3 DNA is TGTGCCAGCAGCTCCTTTGGGAGAACCCCAGATACGCAGTATTTT. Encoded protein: CASSSFGRTPDTQYF.

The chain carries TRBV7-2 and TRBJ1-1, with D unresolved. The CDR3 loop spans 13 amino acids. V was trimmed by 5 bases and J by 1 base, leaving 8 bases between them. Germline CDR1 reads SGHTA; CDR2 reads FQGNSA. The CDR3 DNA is TGTGCCAGCAGCCTGCCAACGAACACTGAAGCTTTCTTT. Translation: CASSLPTNTEAFF.

The CDR3 sequence: CASSSGLAGYNEQFF. CDR3 nucleotides: TGTGCCAGCAGTTCAGGACTAGCGGGGTACAATGAGCAGTTCTTC. The chain recombines TRBV27 with TRBJ2-1, with TRBD2 matching 12 bases. The CDR3 has 15 residues. Per germline, CDR1 MNHEY and CDR2 SMNVEV (reference sequence). V shed 4 bases and J 4 bases; nucleotides not matched to a gene: 2.

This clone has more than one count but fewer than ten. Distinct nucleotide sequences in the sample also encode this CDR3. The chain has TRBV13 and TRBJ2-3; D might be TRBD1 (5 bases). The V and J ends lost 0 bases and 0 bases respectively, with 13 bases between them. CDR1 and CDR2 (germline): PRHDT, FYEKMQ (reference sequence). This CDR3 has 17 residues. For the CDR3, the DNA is TGTGCCAGCAGCTTAGGTGGGGCAGGCTCTAGCACAGATACGCAGTATTTT. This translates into CASSLGGAGSSTDTQYF.

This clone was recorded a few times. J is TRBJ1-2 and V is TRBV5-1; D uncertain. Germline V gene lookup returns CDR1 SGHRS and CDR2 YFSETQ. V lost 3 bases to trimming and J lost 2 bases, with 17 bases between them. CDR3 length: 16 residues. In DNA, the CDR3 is TGCGCCAGCAGCTCAGGTATCCAATCCTCCAACTATGGCTACACCTTC. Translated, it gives CASSSGIQSSNYGYTF.

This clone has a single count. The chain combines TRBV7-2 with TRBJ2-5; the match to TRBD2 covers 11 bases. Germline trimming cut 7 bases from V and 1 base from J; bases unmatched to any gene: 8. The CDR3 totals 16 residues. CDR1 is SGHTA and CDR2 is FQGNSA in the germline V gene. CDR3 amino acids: CASTRGLAGTQETQYF. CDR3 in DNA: TGTGCCAGCACCCGAGGACTAGCGGGTACCCAAGAGACCCAGTACTTC.

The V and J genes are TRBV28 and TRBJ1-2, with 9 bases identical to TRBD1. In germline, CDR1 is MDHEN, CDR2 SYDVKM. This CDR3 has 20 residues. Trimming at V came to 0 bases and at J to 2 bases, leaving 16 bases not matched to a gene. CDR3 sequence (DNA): TGTGCCAGCAGTTTATGGAGGGACGGGACAGGGATGTTTAGGAACTATGGCTACACCTTC. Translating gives CASSLWRDGTGMFRNYGYTF.

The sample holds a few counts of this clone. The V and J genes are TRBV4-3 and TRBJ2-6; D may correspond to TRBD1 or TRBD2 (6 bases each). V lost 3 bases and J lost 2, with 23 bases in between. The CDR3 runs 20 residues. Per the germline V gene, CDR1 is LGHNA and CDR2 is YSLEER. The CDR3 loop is CASSHSPVPTRGTGANVLTF. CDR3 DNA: TGCGCCAGCAGCCATTCCCCGGTTCCGACTAGGGGGACTGGGGCCAACGTCCTGACTTTC.

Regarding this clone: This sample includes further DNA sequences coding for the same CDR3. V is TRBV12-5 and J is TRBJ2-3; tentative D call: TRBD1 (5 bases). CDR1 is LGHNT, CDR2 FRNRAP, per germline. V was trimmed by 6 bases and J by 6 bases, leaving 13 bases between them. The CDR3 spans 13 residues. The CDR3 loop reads CASGPSGSDTQYF. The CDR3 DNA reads TGTGCTAGTGGACCATCAGGGTCGGATACGCAGTATTTT.